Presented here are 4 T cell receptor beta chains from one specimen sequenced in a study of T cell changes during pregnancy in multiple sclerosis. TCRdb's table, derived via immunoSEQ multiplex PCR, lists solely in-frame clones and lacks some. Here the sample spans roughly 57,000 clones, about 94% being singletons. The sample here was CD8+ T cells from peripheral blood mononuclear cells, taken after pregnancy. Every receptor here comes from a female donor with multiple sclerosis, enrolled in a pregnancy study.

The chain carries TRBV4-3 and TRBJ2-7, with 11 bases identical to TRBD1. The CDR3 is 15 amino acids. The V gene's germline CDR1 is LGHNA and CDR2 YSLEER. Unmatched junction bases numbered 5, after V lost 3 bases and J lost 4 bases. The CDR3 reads CASSQSRDRGYEQYF. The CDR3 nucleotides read TGCGCCAGCAGCCAGTCCCGGGACAGGGGGTACGAGCAGTACTTC.

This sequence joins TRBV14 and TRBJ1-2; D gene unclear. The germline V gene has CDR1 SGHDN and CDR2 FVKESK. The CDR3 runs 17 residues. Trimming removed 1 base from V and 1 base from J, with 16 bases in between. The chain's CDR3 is CASSQGNTERYNYGYTF. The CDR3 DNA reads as TGTGCCAGCAGCCAAGGGAACACGGAGAGATATAACTATGGCTACACCTTC.

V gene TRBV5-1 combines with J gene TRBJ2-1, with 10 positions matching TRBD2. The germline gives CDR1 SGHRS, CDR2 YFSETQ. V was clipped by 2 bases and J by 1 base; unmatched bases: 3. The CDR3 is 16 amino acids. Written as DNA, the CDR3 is TGCGCCAGCAGCTTTGAGCGGGAGGGGTCCTACAATGAGCAGTTCTTC. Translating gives CASSFEREGSYNEQFF.

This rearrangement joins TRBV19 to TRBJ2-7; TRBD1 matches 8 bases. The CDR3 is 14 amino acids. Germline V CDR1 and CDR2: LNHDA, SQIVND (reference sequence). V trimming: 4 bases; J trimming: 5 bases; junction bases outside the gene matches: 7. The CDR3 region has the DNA TGTGCCAGTAGTACACGGACAGGGTTCGACGAGCAGTACTTC. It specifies CASSTRTGFDEQYF.